This T cell receptor beta chain is drawn from a study of PD-1 blockade in classical Hodgkin lymphoma. Study outcomes and limitations: Diminished baseline TCR diversity has been reported in newly diagnosed patients relative to healthy donors.

Repertoires were generated with immunoSEQ multiplex PCR, while TCRdb's copy carries only in-frame clones and drops some. There are about 90,000 clones in the sample; over 90% occur only once, and about 2.7% lies in the top ten. As regards this clone: Its target is not known.

Exposure to brentuximab vedotin varied, and each patient had relapsed following autologous stem cell transplantation. The study recorded best responses of complete response, partial response or progressive disease. The CDR3 extends over 14 amino acids. The ends were cut back, 1 base at V and 6 bases at J, with 12 bases in the middle. Germline V gives CDR1 MGHRA, CDR2 YSYEKL. The sequencing used peripheral blood mononuclear cells (PBMCs), collected before the second cycle of nivolumab. The chain combines TRBV4-1 with TRBJ1-1; D gene ambiguous. The receptor was isolated from a human donor with classical Hodgkin lymphoma. CDR3 sequence reads: CASSQGTVEAEAFF. In nucleotides, the CDR3 is TGCGCCAGCAGCCAAGGAACAGTGGAGGCTGAAGCTTTCTTT.